This T cell receptor (beta chain) was identified in a study of cytomegalovirus exposure and HLA in healthy donors. Some clones are missing from TCRdb's copy, which holds only in-frame ones; the method was immunoSEQ multiplex PCR. The data show 350,000 or so clones, 86% seen once. Germline V CDR1 and CDR2: SGDLS, YYNGEE. This CDR3 has 17 amino acids. Trimming cost V 3 bases and J 2 bases; bases outside gene matches: 10. Sequenced input: PBMCs. The chain recombines TRBV9 with TRBJ2-2; TRBD2 aligns across 7 bases. This sequence was found in a woman between 18 and 30 years old in good health and CMV-seronegative. The DNA of the CDR3 is TGTGCCAGCAGCGCGCAGATTGGGAGGGTTAACACCGGGGAGCTGTTTTTT. Translated: CASSAQIGRVNTGELFF.